Below, 19 T cell receptor beta chains from the same sample are listed, as sequenced in a study of control samples from healthy donors and cancer patients. Libraries were prepared by immunoSEQ multiplex PCR; TCRdb keeps only in-frame clonotypes and omits some of them. The sample includes about 120,000 clones, about nine tenths seen only once; the top ten take roughly 3.3%. The sequenced material came from blood. These receptors all come from a man aged 40-49 years in good health.

This clone has just one count. The chain employs TRBV7-8 and TRBJ1-5; D is unresolved. The CDR3 consists of 13 residues. The germline V gene has CDR1 SGHVS and CDR2 FQNEAQ. Trimming stripped 5 bases from V and 0 bases from J, with 5 bases between. This chain's CDR3 is CASSPRSNQPQHF. DNA of the CDR3: TGTGCCAGCAGCCCACGTAGCAATCAGCCCCAGCATTTT.

The genes are TRBV7-9 and TRBJ1-3, with D hard to call. Looked up from germline, CDR1 is SEHNR and CDR2 is FQNEAQ (reference sequence). Trimming took off 2 bases at V and 0 bases at J, with 14 bases between the two ends. The CDR3 runs 17 residues. The CDR3 loop reads CASSLLVTVLSGNTIYF. CDR3 coding DNA: TGTGCCAGCAGCTTATTAGTCACAGTGCTCTCTGGAAACACCATATATTTT.

The chain links TRBV10-3 to TRBJ1-5; TRBD1 might be the D (5 bases). This CDR3 region has 13 residues. From germline, CDR1 is ENHRY and CDR2 SYGVKD. Trimming cost V 3 bases and J 7 bases, with 10 bases left between them. CDR3: CAISDGRDQPQHF. The DNA of the CDR3 is TGTGCCATCAGTGATGGGAGGGACCAGCCCCAGCATTTT.

The chain combines TRBV7-3 with TRBJ1-5; 7 positions agree with TRBD1. CDR1 is SGHTA, CDR2 FQGTGA, per germline. The CDR3 runs to 15 residues. V lost 4 bases and J lost 2; bases outside the gene matches: 5. For the CDR3, the DNA is TGTGCCAGCAGCTCCGGGACAGAGGGCAATCAGCCCCAGCATTTT. It translates to CASSSGTEGNQPQHF. Full variable domain (missing parts from reference TRBV7-3 and TRBJ1-5): GAGVSQTPSNKVTEKGKYVELRCDPISGHTALYWYRQSLGQGPEFLIYFQGTGAADDSGLPNDRFFAVRPEGSVSTLKIQRTERGDSAVYLCASSSGTEGNQPQHFGDGTRLSIL.

CDR3 residues: CASSLFGFGETQYF. DNA of the CDR3: TGTGCCAGCAGCTTGTTCGGGTTTGGAGAGACCCAGTACTTC. This sequence joins TRBV5-6 and TRBJ2-5; D is undetermined. The V gene's germline CDR1 is SGHDT and CDR2 YYEEEE. The ends were cut back, 1 base at V and 4 bases at J, with 11 bases in the middle. The CDR3 runs 14 residues.

The chain employs TRBV30 and TRBJ2-6; the match to TRBD1 covers 7 bases. With V trimmed by 2 bases and J by 0 bases, 10 bases remained unmatched. This CDR3 region has 18 residues. The V gene's germline CDR1 is GTSNPN and CDR2 SVGIG (reference sequence). The CDR3 loop is CAWSTPDRALSGANVLTF. DNA of the CDR3: TGTGCCTGGAGTACCCCAGACAGGGCTCTCTCTGGGGCCAACGTCCTGACTTTC.

The chain joins TRBV13 to TRBJ2-1; D is ambiguous. The CDR3 has 11 residues. Trimming removed 1 base at V and 13 bases at J, with 8 bases between. Looked up from germline, CDR1 is PRHDT and CDR2 is FYEKMQ (reference sequence). The CDR3 DNA sequence: TGTGCCAGCAGCTTAGATGGGATCCAGTTCTTC. Protein product: CASSLDGIQFF.

The chain has TRBV3-1 (or the pseudogene TRBV3-2) and TRBJ1-5; possibly TRBD1 for D (6 bases). Trimming cost V 4 bases and J 3 bases, with 19 bases left between them. This CDR3 contains 17 residues. Germline V CDR1 and CDR2: LGHDT, YNNKEL (reference sequence). The CDR3 spells CASSPTPRDRNNQPQHF. The CDR3 DNA sequence: TGTGCCAGCAGCCCAACCCCCAGAGACAGGAACAATCAGCCCCAGCATTTT.

The chain couples TRBV5-6 to TRBJ1-1; D not resolved. This CDR3 has 14 residues. Germline V CDR1 and CDR2: SGHDT, YYEEEE. V lost 0 bases and J lost 5, with 11 bases in between. This CDR3 is CASSLAEGRTEAFF. The CDR3, as DNA: TGTGCCAGCAGCTTGGCGGAGGGTCGGACTGAAGCTTTCTTT.

The chain joins TRBV19 to TRBJ2-3; no clear D. V lost 3 bases, J lost 0 bases, and 10 bases lay in between. The CDR3 covers 15 residues. Germline V gene lookup returns CDR1 LNHDA and CDR2 SQIVND (reference sequence). In nucleotides, the CDR3 is TGTGCCAGTAGTATTTCGGATGCTAGCACAGATACGCAGTATTTT. The encoded protein is CASSISDASTDTQYF. The full variable domain, rest sourced from reference TRBV19 and TRBJ2-3, is DGGITQSPKYLFRKEGQNVTLSCEQNLNHDAMYWYRQDPGQGLRLIYYSQIVNDFQKGDIAEGYSVSREKKESFPLTVTSAQKNPTAFYLCASSISDASTDTQYFGPGTRLTVL.

The rearrangement uses TRBV7-9 and TRBJ2-1; tentatively, D is TRBD2 (5 bases). The CDR3 covers 15 residues. V shed 5 bases and J shed 0 bases, with 11 bases lying between them. The germline gives CDR1 SEHNR, CDR2 FQNEAQ (reference sequence). Here the CDR3 DNA reads TGTGCCAGCAGCGTAAGCGGTAGCTCCTACAATGAGCAGTTCTTC. Protein sequence: CASSVSGSSYNEQFF.

The chain joins TRBV7-3 to TRBJ2-3; possible D gene TRBD2, 6 bases. Deletions cut 7 bases from V and 6 bases from J, with 14 bases between. This CDR3 spans 13 amino acids. Germline CDR1 SGHTA, CDR2 FQGTGA. CDR3 in DNA: TGTGCCAGCACGGTACGAGCGGGCGATACGCAGTATTTT. It encodes CASTVRAGDTQYF.

This clone showed up just a few times. The V call is TRBV7-9, the J call TRBJ1-6, with 7 bases fitting TRBD1. V lost 1 base and J lost 3; bases outside the gene matches: 3. This CDR3 has 16 residues. CDR1 is SEHNR and CDR2 is FQNEAQ in the germline V gene (reference sequence). The CDR3 nucleotides read TGTGCCAGCAGCTTAGGACAGGGTTTCTATAATTCACCCCTCCACTTT. Protein sequence: CASSLGQGFYNSPLHF. Full variable domain (rest looked up from reference TRBV7-9 and TRBJ1-6): DTGVSQNPRHKITKRGQNVTFRCDPISEHNRLYWYRQTLGQGPEFLTYFQNEAQLEKSRLLSDRFSAERPKGSFSTLEIQRTEQGDSAMYLCASSLGQGFYNSPLHFGNGTRLTVT.

The genes are TRBV13 and TRBJ2-5; D ambiguous. The CDR3 has 11 amino acids. V lost 5 bases to trimming and J lost 2 bases, with 3 bases between them. Germline V gene data show CDR1 as PRHDT and CDR2 as FYEKMQ (reference sequence). CDR3 in amino acids: CASSLQETQYF. The CDR3 DNA is TGTGCCAGCAGCCTACAAGAGACCCAGTACTTC. Combining the CDR3 with reference TRBV13 and TRBJ2-5 gives the whole variable domain AAGVIQSPRHLIKEKRETATLKCYPIPRHDTVYWYQQGPGQDPQFLISFYEKMQSDKGSIPDRFSAQQFSDYHSELNMSSLELGDSALYFCASSLQETQYFGPGTRLLVL.

The V call is TRBV5-1, the J call TRBJ2-7; TRBD1 or TRBD2 may be the D gene (6 bases each). Trimming removed 0 bases from V and 3 bases from J, with 13 bases in between. Germline values: CDR1 SGHRS, CDR2 YFSETQ. The CDR3 length is 15 residues. Here the CDR3 reads CASSLAAGQSYEQYF. The CDR3 nucleotides are TGCGCCAGCAGCTTGGCCGCGGGACAAAGCTACGAGCAGTACTTC.

The chain carries TRBV12-3 or TRBV12-4 and TRBJ2-3; D gene unclear. This CDR3 is 13 amino acids long. With 5 bases removed from V and 0 bases from J, the gap between germline ends came to 6 bases. CDR3 DNA sequence: TGTGCCAGCAGTCCAGCTAGCACAGATACGCAGTATTTT. Its protein is CASSPASTDTQYF.

The rearrangement links TRBV3-1 (or the pseudogene TRBV3-2) to TRBJ2-1; TRBD2 is a possible D gene (5 bases). The germline gives CDR1 LGHDT, CDR2 YNNKEL (reference sequence). V was trimmed by 2 bases and J by 9 bases, leaving 11 bases between them. The CDR3 sequence is 13 residues long. In DNA form, the CDR3 reads TGTGCCAGCAGCCAAACTAGGCACGGTGAGCAGTTCTTC. Amino acid sequence: CASSQTRHGEQFF.

This chain links TRBV6-5 with TRBJ1-1; D remains ambiguous. The V and J ends lost 7 bases and 5 bases respectively, with 20 bases between them. From germline, CDR1 is MNHEY and CDR2 SVGAGI. The CDR3 runs to 15 residues. CDR3 amino acids: CASKTNMIGRTEAFF. The CDR3 coding sequence is TGTGCCAGCAAGACTAATATGATAGGCCGAACTGAAGCTTTCTTT.

The genes are TRBV6-5 and TRBJ2-5; D is tentatively TRBD1 or TRBD2 (5 bases each). The length of the CDR3 is 15 residues. Trimming removed 6 bases from V and 1 base from J, with 15 bases in between. CDR1 and CDR2 (germline): MNHEY, SVGAGI. Written as DNA, the CDR3 is TGTGCCAGCAGAGGTGGGGGTAATGGCCAAGAGACCCAGTACTTC. Protein: CASRGGGNGQETQYF.